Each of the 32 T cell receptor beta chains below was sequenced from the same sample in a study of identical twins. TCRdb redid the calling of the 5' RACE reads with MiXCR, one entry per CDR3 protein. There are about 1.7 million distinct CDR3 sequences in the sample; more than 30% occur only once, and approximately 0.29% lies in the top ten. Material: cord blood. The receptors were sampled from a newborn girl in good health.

The CDR3: CASAGAKNIQYF. CDR3 bases: TGTGCCAGTGCGGGAGCCAAAAACATTCAGTACTTC. The V and J genes are TRBV19 and TRBJ2-4, with D tentatively TRBD2 (5 bases). V was pared by 8 bases and J by 0 bases, with 5 bases between. The CDR3 contains 12 residues. In germline, CDR1 is LNHDA, CDR2 SQIVND (reference sequence).

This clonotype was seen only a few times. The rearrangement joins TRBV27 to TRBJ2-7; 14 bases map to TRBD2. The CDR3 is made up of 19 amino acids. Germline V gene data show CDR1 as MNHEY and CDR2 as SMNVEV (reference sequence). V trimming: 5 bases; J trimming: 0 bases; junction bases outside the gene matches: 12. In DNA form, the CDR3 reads TGTGCCAGCAGTAGGATCTCGACTAGCGGGAGGGCCCTCTCCTACGAGCAGTACTTC. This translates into CASSRISTSGRALSYEQYF.

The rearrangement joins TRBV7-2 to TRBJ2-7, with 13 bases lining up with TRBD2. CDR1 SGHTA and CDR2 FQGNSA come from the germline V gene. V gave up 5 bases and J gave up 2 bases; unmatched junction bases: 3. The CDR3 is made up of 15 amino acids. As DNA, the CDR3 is TGTGCCAGCAGCGGCACTAGCGGGGGGGCCTACGAGCAGTACTTC. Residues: CASSGTSGGAYEQYF. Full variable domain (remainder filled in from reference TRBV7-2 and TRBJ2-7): GAGVSQSPSNKVTEKGKDVELRCDPISGHTALYWYRQSLGQGLEFLIYFQGNSAPDKSGLPSDRFSAERTGGSVSTLTIQRTQQEDSAVYLCASSGTSGGAYEQYFGPGTRLTVT.

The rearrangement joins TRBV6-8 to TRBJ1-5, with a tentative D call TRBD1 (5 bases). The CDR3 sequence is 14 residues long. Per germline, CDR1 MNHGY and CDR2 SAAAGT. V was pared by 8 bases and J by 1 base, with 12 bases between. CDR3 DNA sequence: TGTGCCAGCGAGGGAGGGGAGAGCAATCAGCCCCAGCATTTT. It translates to CASEGGESNQPQHF.

The CDR3 here is CATSKEGMNTEAFF. The DNA for the CDR3 is TGTGCCACCAGTAAAGAGGGGATGAACACTGAAGCTTTCTTT. The chain has TRBV24-1 and TRBJ1-1; a possible D gene is TRBD1 (5 bases). The CDR3 has 14 amino acids. With 6 bases removed from V and 0 bases from J, the gap between germline ends came to 10 bases. Germline V gene lookup returns CDR1 KGHDR and CDR2 SFDVKD.

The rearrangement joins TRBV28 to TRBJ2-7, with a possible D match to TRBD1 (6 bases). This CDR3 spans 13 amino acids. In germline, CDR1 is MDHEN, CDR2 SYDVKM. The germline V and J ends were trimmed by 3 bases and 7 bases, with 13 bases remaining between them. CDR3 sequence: CASSLDSNNEQYF. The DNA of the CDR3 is TGTGCCAGCAGTTTGGACAGTAACAATGAGCAGTACTTC.

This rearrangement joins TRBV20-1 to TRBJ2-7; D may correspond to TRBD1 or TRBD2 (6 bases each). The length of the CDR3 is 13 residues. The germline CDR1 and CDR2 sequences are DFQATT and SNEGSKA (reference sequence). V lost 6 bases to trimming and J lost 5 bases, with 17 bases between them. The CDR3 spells CSALDGGGDEQYF. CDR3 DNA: TGCAGTGCCTTGGACGGGGGCGGGGACGAGCAGTACTTC.

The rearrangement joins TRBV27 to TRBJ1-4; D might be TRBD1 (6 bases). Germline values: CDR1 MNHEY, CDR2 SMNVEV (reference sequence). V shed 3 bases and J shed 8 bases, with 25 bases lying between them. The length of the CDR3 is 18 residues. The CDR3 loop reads CASSLASGVTPVGEKLFF. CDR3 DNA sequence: TGTGCCAGCAGTTTGGCTTCAGGGGTGACGCCCGTTGGGGAAAAACTGTTTTTT.

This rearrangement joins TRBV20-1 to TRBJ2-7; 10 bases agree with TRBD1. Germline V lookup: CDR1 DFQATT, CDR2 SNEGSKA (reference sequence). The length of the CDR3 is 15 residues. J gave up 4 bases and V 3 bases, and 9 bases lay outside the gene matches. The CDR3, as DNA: TGCAGTGCTAGCGACAGGGGGCCCGAATCGTACGAGCAGTACTTC. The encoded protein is CSASDRGPESYEQYF.

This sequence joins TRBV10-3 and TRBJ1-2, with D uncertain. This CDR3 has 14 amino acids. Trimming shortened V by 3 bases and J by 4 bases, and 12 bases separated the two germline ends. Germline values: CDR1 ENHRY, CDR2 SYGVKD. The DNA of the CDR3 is TGTGCCATCAGTGATGGAGGTTTTTCCTATGGCTACACCTTC. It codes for CAISDGGFSYGYTF.

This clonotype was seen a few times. The chain's CDR3 is CASSYKLAGRNIQYF. DNA of the CDR3: TGTGCCAGCAGTTATAAACTAGCGGGAAGAAACATTCAGTACTTC. This chain joins TRBV28 and TRBJ2-4; 10 nucleotides line up with TRBD2. V gave up 4 bases and J gave up 6 bases; unmatched junction bases: 6. The CDR3 length is 15 residues. The germline V gene has CDR1 MDHEN and CDR2 SYDVKM.

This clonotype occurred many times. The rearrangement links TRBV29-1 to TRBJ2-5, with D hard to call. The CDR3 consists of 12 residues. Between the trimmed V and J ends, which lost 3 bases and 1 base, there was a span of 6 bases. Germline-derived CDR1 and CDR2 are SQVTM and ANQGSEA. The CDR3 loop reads CSVEVGQETQYF. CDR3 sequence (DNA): TGCAGCGTTGAGGTGGGCCAAGAGACCCAGTACTTC.

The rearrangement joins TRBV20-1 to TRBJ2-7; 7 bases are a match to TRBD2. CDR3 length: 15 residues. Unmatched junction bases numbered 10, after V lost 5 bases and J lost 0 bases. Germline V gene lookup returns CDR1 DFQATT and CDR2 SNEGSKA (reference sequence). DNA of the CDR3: TGCAGTGCTTCCCTCCTAGCGGCCAGCTCCTACGAGCAGTACTTC. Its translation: CSASLLAASSYEQYF.

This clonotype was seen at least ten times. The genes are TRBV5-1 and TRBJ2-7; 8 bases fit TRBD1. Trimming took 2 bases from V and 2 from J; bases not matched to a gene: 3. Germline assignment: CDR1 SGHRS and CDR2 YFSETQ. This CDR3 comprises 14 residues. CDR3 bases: TGCGCCAGCAGCTTCGACAGGGGCCCCTACGAGCAGTACTTC. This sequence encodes CASSFDRGPYEQYF.

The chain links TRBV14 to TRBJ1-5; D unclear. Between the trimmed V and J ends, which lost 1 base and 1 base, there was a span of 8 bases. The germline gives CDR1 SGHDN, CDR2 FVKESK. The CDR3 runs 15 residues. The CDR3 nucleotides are TGTGCCAGCAGCCAAGTTAGAAAGAGCAATCAGCCCCAGCATTTT. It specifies CASSQVRKSNQPQHF.

The CDR3 region is CASSRLVSYNEQYF. Written as DNA, the CDR3 is TGCGCCAGCAGCCGACTAGTGTCCTACAATGAGCAGTACTTC. The chain links TRBV5-1 to TRBJ2-1, with D possibly matching TRBD2 (6 bases). The J call may be incorrect, as the DNA end agrees better with TRBJ2-7. The germline gives CDR1 SGHRS, CDR2 YFSETQ. The CDR3 is 14 residues long.

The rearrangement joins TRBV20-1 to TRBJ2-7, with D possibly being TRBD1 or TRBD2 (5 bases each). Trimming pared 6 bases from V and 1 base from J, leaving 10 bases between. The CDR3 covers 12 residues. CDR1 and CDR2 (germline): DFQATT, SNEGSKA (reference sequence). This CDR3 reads CSAGAFSYEQYF. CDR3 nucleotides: TGCAGTGCCGGGGCATTTTCCTACGAGCAGTACTTC.

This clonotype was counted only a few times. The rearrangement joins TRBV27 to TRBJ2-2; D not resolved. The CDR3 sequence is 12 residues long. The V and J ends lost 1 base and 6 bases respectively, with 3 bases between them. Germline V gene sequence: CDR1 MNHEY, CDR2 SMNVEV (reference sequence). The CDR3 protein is CASSLFPGELFF. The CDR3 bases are TGTGCCAGCAGTTTATTTCCCGGGGAGCTGTTTTTT.

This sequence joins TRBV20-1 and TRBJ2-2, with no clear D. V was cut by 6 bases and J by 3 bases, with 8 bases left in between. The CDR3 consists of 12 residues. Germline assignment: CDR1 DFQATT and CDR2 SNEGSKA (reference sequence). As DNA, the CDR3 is TGCAGTGCCAACACCTACACCGGGGAGCTGTTTTTT. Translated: CSANTYTGELFF.

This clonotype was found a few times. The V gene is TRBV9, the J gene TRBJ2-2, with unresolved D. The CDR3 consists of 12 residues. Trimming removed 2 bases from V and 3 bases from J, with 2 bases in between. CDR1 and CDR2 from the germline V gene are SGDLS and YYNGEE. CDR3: CASSVYTGELFF. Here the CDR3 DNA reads TGTGCCAGCAGCGTTTACACCGGGGAGCTGTTTTTT.

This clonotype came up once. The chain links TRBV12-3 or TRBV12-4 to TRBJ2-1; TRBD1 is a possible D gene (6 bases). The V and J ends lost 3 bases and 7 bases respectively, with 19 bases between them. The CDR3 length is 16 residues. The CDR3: CASSLRPRRDKNEQFF. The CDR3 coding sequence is TGTGCCAGCAGTTTGCGGCCTCGAAGGGACAAAAATGAGCAGTTCTTC.

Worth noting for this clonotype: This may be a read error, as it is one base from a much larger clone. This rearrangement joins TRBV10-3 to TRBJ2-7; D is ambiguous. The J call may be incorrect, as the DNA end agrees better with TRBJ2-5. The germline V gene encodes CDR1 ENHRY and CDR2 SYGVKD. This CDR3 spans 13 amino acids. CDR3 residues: CAISEGRFETQYF. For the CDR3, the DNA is TGTGCCATCAGTGAGGGCCGGTTTGAGACCCAGTACTTC.

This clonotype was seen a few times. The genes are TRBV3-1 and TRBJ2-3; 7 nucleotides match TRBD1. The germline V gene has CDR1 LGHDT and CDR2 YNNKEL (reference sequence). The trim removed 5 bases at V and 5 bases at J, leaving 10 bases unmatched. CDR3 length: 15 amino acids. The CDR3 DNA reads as TGTGCCAGCAGCGAAGGACAGGAGCCCGGAGATACGCAGTATTTT. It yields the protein CASSEGQEPGDTQYF.

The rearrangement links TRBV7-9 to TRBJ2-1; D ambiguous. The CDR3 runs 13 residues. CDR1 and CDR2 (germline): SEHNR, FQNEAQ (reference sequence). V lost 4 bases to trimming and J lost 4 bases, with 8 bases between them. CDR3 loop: CASSWRGYNEQFF. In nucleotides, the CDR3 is TGTGCCAGCAGCTGGAGAGGATACAATGAGCAGTTCTTC.

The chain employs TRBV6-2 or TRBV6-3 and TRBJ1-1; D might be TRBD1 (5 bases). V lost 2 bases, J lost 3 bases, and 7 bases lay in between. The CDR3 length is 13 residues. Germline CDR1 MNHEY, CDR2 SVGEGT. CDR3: CASSYRQYTEAFF. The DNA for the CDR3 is TGTGCCAGCAGTTACAGACAGTACACTGAAGCTTTCTTT.

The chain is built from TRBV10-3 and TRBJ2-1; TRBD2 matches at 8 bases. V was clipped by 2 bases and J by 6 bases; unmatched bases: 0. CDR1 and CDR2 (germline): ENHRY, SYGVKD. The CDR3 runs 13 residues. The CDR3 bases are TGTGCCATCAGTGAGCGGGGGGGCAATGAGCAGTTCTTC. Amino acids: CAISERGGNEQFF.

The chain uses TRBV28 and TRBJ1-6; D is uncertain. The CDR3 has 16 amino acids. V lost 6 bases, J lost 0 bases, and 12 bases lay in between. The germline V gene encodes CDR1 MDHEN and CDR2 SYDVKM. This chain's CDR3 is CASSLHLISYNSPLHF. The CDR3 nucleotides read TGTGCCAGCAGCTTACACTTAATCTCCTATAATTCACCCCTCCACTTT.

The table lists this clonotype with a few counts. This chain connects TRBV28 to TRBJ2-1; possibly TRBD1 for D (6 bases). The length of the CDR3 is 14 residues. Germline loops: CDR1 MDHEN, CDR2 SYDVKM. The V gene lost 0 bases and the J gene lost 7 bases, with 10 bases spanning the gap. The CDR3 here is CASSLWPQGNEQFF. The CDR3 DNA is TGTGCCAGCAGTTTATGGCCCCAGGGGAATGAGCAGTTCTTC.

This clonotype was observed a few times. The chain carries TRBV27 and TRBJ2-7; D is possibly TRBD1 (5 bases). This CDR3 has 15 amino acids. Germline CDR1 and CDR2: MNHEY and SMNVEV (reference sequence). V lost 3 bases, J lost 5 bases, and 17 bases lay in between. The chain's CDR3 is CASSFRRAVLHEQYF. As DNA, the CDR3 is TGTGCCAGCAGTTTTCGCAGGGCCGTACTCCACGAGCAGTACTTC.

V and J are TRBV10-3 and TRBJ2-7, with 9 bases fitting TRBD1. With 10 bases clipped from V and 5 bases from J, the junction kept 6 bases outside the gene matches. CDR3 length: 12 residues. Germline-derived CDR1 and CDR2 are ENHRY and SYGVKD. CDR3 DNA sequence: TGTGCCACGGAGGGACAGGGCCACGAGCAGTACTTC. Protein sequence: CATEGQGHEQYF.

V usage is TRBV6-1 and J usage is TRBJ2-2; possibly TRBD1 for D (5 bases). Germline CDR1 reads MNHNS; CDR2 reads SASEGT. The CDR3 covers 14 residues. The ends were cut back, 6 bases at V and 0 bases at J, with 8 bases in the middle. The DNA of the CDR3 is TGTGCCAGCAGCATGACAGCGAACACCGGGGAGCTGTTTTTT. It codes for CASSMTANTGELFF.

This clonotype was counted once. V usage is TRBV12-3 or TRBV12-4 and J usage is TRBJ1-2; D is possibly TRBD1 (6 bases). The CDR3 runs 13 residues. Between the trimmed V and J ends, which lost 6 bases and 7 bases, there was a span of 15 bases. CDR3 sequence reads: CASRKTGTIGYTF. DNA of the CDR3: TGTGCCAGCAGAAAAACCGGGACAATTGGCTACACCTTC.